This T cell receptor beta chain was identified during a study of cytomegalovirus exposure and HLA in healthy donors. Study at large: Among around 180 million T cells, an earlier analysis found 117 million unique TCR beta sequences.

About this clone itself: The antigen is unknown.

Whole-study results and caveats: Later on, a genetic analysis was performed. It linked a missense variant in DCLRE1C with V- and J-gene trimming of TCR beta. In a later analysis, most CMV-associated TCR beta chains appeared HLA-restricted. Certain sequence variants were highly shared and formed a cluster, and this cluster was likely a sequencing artifact.

This PCR relied on a set of 60 Vbeta primers and 13 Jbeta primers. Sequenced by immunoSEQ multiplex PCR; TCRdb stores in-frame clones only, minus some. The repertoire holds tens of thousands of clones, with around 75% as singletons. Trimming pared 2 bases from V and 5 bases from J, leaving 15 bases between. Per germline, CDR1 SGHNT and CDR2 YENEEA. The CDR3 length is 16 residues. The sequencing sample was made of PBMCs. The source is a man in his fifties or sixties in good health and CMV-seropositive. V and J are TRBV11-3 and TRBJ2-2; D is perhaps TRBD2 (5 bases). The CDR3 sequence: CASSLFSVGGTGELFF. CDR3 sequence (DNA): TGTGCCAGCAGCTTATTTTCAGTGGGCGGGACCGGGGAGCTGTTTTTT.